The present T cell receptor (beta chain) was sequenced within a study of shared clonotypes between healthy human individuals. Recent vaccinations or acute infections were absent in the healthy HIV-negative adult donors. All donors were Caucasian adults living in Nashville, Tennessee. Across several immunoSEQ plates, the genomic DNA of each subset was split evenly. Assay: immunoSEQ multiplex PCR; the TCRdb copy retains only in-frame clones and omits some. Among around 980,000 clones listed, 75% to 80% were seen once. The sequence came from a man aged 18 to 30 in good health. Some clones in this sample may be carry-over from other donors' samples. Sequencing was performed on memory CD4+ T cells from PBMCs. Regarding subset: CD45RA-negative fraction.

The CDR3 sequence is CASSQPPGDLRGNEQFF. The CDR3 DNA follows: TGTGCCAGCAGCCAACCCCCCGGGGACCTCCGAGGGAATGAGCAGTTCTTC. The chain links TRBV4-2 to TRBJ2-1; tentatively, D is TRBD1 or TRBD2 (5 bases each). From germline, CDR1 is LGHNA and CDR2 YNFKEQ. The CDR3 extends over 17 amino acids. Deletions cut 2 bases from V and 7 bases from J, with 21 bases between.